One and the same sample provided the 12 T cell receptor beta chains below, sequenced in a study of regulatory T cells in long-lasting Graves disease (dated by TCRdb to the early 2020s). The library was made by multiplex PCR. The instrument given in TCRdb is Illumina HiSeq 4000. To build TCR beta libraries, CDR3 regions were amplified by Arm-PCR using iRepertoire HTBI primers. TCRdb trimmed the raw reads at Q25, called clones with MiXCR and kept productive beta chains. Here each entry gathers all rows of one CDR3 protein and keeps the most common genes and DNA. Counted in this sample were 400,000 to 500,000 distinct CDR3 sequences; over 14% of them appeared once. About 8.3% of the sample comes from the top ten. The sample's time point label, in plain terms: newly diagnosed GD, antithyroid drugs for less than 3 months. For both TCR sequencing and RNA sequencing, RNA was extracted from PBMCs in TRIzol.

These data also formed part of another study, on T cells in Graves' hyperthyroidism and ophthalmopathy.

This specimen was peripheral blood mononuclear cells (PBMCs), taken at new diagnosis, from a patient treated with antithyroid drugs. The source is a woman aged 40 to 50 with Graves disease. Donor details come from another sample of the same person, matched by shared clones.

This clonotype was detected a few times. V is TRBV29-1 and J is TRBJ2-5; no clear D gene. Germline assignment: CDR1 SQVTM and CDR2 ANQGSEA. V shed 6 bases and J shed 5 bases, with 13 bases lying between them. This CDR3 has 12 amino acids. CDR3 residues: CSVEVVRETQYF. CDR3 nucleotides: TGCAGCGTCGAGGTCGTAAGGGAGACCCAGTACTTC.

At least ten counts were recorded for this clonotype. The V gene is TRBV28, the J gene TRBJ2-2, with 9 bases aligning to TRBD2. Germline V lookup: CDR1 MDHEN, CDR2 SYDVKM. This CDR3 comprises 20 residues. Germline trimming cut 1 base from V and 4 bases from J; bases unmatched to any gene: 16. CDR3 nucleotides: TGTGCCAGCAGTTTATTTGCGCCCGCGCATATTAGCGGGGGCACCGGGGAGCTGTTTTTT. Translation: CASSLFAPAHISGGTGELFF.

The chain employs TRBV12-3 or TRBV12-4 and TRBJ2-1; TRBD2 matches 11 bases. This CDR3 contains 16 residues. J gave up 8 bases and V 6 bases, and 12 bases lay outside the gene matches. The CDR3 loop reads CASSQKGLAAGDEQFF. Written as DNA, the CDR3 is TGTGCCAGCAGCCAAAAGGGACTAGCGGCCGGAGATGAGCAGTTCTTC.

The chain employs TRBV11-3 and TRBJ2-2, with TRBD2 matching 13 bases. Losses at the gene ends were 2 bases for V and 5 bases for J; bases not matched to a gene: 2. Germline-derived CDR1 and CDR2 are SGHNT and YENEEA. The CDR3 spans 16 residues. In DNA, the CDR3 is TGTGCCAGCAGCTTAACTAGCGGGAGGGATACCGGGGAGCTGTTTTTT. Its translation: CASSLTSGRDTGELFF.

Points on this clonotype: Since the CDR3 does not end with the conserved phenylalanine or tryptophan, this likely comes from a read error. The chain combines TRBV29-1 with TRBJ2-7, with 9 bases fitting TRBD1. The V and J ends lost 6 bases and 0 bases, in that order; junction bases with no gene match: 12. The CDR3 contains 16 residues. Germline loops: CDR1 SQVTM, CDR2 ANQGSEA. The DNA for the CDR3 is TGCAGCGTGCAAGTACAGGGGGCGGACAGCTCCTACGAGCAGTACCTC. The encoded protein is CSVQVQGADSSYEQYL.

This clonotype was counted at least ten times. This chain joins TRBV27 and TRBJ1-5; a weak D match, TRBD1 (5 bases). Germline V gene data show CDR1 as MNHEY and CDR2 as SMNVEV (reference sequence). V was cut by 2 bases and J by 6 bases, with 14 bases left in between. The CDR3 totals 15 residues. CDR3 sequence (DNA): TGTGCCAGCAGTTTAGACGCCGGGGGGGGTCAGCCCCAGCATTTT. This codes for CASSLDAGGGQPQHF.

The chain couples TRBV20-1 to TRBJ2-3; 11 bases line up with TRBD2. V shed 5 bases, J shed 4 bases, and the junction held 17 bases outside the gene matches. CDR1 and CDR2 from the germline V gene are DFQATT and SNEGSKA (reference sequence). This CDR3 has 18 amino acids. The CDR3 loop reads CSASRTSGLFGWADTQYF. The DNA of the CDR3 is TGCAGTGCTTCAAGGACTAGCGGGCTTTTTGGTTGGGCAGATACGCAGTATTTT.

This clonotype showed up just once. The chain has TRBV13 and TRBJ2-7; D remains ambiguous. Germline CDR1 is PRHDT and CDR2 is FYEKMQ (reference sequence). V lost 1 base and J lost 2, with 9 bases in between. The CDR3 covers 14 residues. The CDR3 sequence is CASSLEGQAYEQYF. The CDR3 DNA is TGTGCCAGCAGCTTAGAAGGCCAAGCCTACGAGCAGTACTTC.

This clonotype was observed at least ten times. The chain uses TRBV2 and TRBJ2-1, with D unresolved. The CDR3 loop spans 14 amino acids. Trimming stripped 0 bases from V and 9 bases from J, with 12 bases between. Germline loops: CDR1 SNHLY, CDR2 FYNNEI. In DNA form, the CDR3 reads TGTGCCAGCAGTGAAGCTATCTTCACCGGTGAGCAGTTCTTC. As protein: CASSEAIFTGEQFF.

CDR3 protein: CASSPGQAANYGYTF. The CDR3 nucleotides read TGTGCCAGCTCACCGGGACAGGCAGCTAACTATGGCTACACCTTC. The chain links TRBV18 to TRBJ1-2, with 8 nucleotides matching TRBD1. The CDR3 has 15 amino acids. CDR1 and CDR2 (germline): KGHSH, LQKENI. The junction had 3 bases not matched to a gene; V was cut back by 3 bases and J by 0 bases.

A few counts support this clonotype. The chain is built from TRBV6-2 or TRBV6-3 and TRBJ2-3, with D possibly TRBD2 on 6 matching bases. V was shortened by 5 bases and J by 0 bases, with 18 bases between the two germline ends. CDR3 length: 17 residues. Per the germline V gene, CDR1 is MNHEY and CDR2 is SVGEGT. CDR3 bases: TGTGCCAGCAGTGAAGGATTCCTAGCGCAGAGCACAGATACGCAGTATTTT. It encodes CASSEGFLAQSTDTQYF.

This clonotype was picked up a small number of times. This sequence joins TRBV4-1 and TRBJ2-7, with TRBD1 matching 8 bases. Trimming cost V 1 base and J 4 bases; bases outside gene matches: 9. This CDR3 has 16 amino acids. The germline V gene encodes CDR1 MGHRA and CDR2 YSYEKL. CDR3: CASSQGPGTGTYEQYF. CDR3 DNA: TGCGCCAGCAGCCAAGGTCCGGGGACAGGTACTTACGAGCAGTACTTC.